The clone carrying this T cell receptor (beta chain) has at least ten counts. The antigen remains undetermined. The sample belongs to a study of neurological immune-mediated disorders. Study observations and caveats: The study found the most TCR clonal expansion in HTLV-1-associated myelopathy and the least in multiple sclerosis, below healthy controls.

This CDR3 has 14 amino acids. The germline V and J ends were trimmed by 1 base and 8 bases, with 13 bases remaining between them. CDR1 is LGHDT, CDR2 YNNKEL, per germline (reference sequence). TCRdb analysed the 5' RACE reads with MiXCR anew, one entry per CDR3 protein. Among about 29,000 distinct CDR3 sequences listed, around 10% were seen once. This TCR was sampled from a woman between 55 and 75 years old in good health. The genes are TRBV3-1 and TRBJ2-3; no reliable D call. Sequencing was done on a sample of PBMCs. In DNA form, the CDR3 reads TGTGCCAGCAGCCAAGTGGGCCGGCCGGGTACGCAGTATTTT. Amino acids: CASSQVGRPGTQYF.